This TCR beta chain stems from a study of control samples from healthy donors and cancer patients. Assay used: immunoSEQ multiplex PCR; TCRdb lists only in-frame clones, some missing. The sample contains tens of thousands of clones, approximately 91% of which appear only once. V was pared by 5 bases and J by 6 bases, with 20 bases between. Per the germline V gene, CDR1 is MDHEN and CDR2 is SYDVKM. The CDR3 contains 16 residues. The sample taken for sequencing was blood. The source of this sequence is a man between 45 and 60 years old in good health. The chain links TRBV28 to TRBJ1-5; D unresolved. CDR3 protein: CASSPLTFWEVQPQHF. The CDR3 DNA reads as TGTGCCAGCAGTCCGCTAACCTTCTGGGAGGTTCAGCCCCAGCATTTT.